These 4 T cell receptor beta chains were all obtained from the same sample, sequenced in a study of OX40 agonist ivuxolimab in advanced cancers. TCRdb keeps only in-frame clones here, not all; method: immunoSEQ multiplex PCR. The sample records roughly 73,000 clones, 85% to 90% being singletons. Here the sequenced sample was CD4+ or CD8+ T cells sorted from blood, taken in a trial of the OX40 agonist ivuxolimab. Source of these receptors: an adult with an advanced solid tumor such as melanoma, head and neck, liver or kidney cancer.

The chain carries TRBV7-9 and TRBJ2-3; D not certain. Between the trimmed V and J ends, which lost 7 bases and 1 base, there was a span of 9 bases. This CDR3 contains 13 residues. CDR1 and CDR2 (germline): SEHNR, FQNEAQ (reference sequence). The CDR3 region has the DNA TGTGCCAGCACCCCCTCCGGCACAGATACGCAGTATTTT. Its translation is CASTPSGTDTQYF.

This rearrangement joins TRBV7-2 to TRBJ2-7; D is ambiguous. With 3 bases removed from V and 2 bases from J, the gap between germline ends came to 8 bases. Germline V gene sequence: CDR1 SGHTA, CDR2 FQGNSA. The CDR3 length is 13 residues. CDR3: CASSFSSPYEQYF. The CDR3 nucleotides are TGTGCCAGCAGCTTCTCCAGCCCCTACGAGCAGTACTTC.

The chain recombines TRBV18 with TRBJ1-4; D possibly corresponds to TRBD1 (6 bases). CDR3 length equals 17 residues. Germline loops: CDR1 KGHSH, CDR2 LQKENI. Trimming removed 2 bases from V and 0 bases from J, with 13 bases in between. The CDR3 loop reads CASSPTPGQTTNEKLFF. DNA for the CDR3: TGTGCCAGCTCACCAACTCCCGGACAGACAACTAATGAAAAACTGTTTTTT.

V and J are TRBV2 and TRBJ1-3; unclear D gene. Germline CDR1 and CDR2: SNHLY and FYNNEI. This CDR3 is built from 13 residues. Trimming pared 0 bases from V and 3 bases from J, leaving 3 bases between. The CDR3 sequence is CASSEARGNTIYF. CDR3 sequence (DNA): TGTGCCAGCAGTGAAGCGCGTGGAAACACCATATATTTT.